The next 23 T cell receptor beta chains were all read from a single sample in a study of shared clonotypes between healthy human individuals. The table came from immunoSEQ multiplex PCR; TCRdb's copy has only in-frame clones and leaves some out. The table lists approximately 1.4 million clones, 98% of them singletons. Material: naive CD4+ T cells sorted from blood. Subset here: CD45RA+ positively selected. The receptors come from a man aged 25-45 years in good health.

V and J are TRBV18 and TRBJ1-5; D unresolved. The CDR3 covers 14 residues. Deletions cut 3 bases from V and 6 bases from J, with 12 bases between. Germline-derived CDR1 and CDR2 are KGHSH and LQKENI. CDR3 bases: TGTGCCAGCTCACCTTACGAGAGGGCTCAGCCCCAGCATTTT. Residues: CASSPYERAQPQHF.

The V gene is TRBV28, the J gene TRBJ2-5; D is unclear. The CDR3 sequence is 13 residues long. Trimming removed 0 bases from V and 4 bases from J, with 6 bases in between. CDR1 is MDHEN and CDR2 is SYDVKM in the germline V gene. As DNA, the CDR3 is TGTGCCAGCAGTTTATGGGTTGGAGAGACCCAGTACTTC. Protein product: CASSLWVGETQYF. Full variable domain (outside the CDR3, taken from reference TRBV28 and TRBJ2-5): DVKVTQSSRYLVKRTGEKVFLECVQDMDHENMFWYRQDPGLGLRLIYFSYDVKMKEKGDIPEGYSVSREKKERFSLILESASTNQTSMYLCASSLWVGETQYFGPGTRLLVL.

The chain links TRBV6-1 to TRBJ1-2; perhaps TRBD1 as D (5 bases). Trimming pared 2 bases from V and 5 bases from J, leaving 9 bases between. CDR3 length: 13 residues. Germline loops: CDR1 MNHNS, CDR2 SASEGT. The DNA of the CDR3 is TGTGCCAGCAGTGAACACGGGGGTTATGGCTACACCTTC. This translates into CASSEHGGYGYTF.

This chain connects TRBV27 to TRBJ2-7; 8 bases are shared with TRBD1. V lost 3 bases, J lost 7 bases, and 8 bases stayed unmatched. CDR3 size: 14 residues. Germline loops: CDR1 MNHEY, CDR2 SMNVEV (reference sequence). CDR3: CASSFKTGVEEQYF. The CDR3 DNA follows: TGTGCCAGCAGTTTTAAGACAGGGGTGGAGGAGCAGTACTTC.

The V gene is TRBV7-8, the J gene TRBJ2-3; TRBD2 matches 9 bases. V shed 4 bases, J shed 2 bases, and the junction held 10 bases outside the gene matches. Per germline, CDR1 SGHVS and CDR2 FQNEAQ. The CDR3 is 17 residues long. The CDR3 sequence is CASSWAVLAGNTDTQYF. In DNA form, the CDR3 reads TGTGCCAGCAGCTGGGCTGTACTAGCGGGCAACACAGATACGCAGTATTTT.

The chain couples TRBV5-1 to TRBJ2-2, with 9 bases identical to TRBD2. Germline CDR1 SGHRS, CDR2 YFSETQ. V was clipped by 4 bases and J by 6 bases; unmatched bases: 7. The CDR3 covers 15 residues. CDR3 sequence: CASSPFSGSAGELFF. The CDR3 DNA is TGCGCCAGCAGCCCGTTTAGCGGGAGCGCCGGGGAGCTGTTTTTT.

This clone was recorded only once. The chain couples TRBV28 to TRBJ2-1; 7 bases agree with TRBD1. The CDR3 has 12 amino acids. Germline V CDR1 and CDR2: MDHEN, SYDVKM. Losses at the gene ends were 5 bases for V and 12 bases for J; bases not matched to a gene: 7. This CDR3 is CASSQGQEGQFF. CDR3 in DNA: TGTGCCAGCAGTCAAGGACAGGAAGGGCAGTTCTTC.

The table lists this clone with a count of one. Different DNA sequences within this sample yield the same CDR3. This rearrangement joins TRBV5-5 to TRBJ2-5; no reliable D call. Between the trimmed V and J ends, which lost 0 bases and 2 bases, there was a span of 8 bases. This CDR3 region has 14 residues. CDR1 and CDR2 (germline): SGHKS, YYEKEE (reference sequence). The CDR3 coding sequence is TGTGCCAGCAGCTTGGCGGGTAGTCAAGAGACCCAGTACTTC. Translating gives CASSLAGSQETQYF.

The chain links TRBV27 to TRBJ1-2; TRBD1 agrees at 9 bases. The CDR3 runs to 18 residues. Germline lookup yields CDR1 MNHEY and CDR2 SMNVEV (reference sequence). The trim removed 7 bases at V and 4 bases at J, leaving 19 bases unmatched. The CDR3 DNA sequence: TGTGCCAGCACCTTTTTCGCCGGGACAGGGAATCCTGTCTATGGCTACACCTTC. Its protein product is CASTFFAGTGNPVYGYTF.

The chain is built from TRBV7-8 and TRBJ2-1, with a tentative D call TRBD2 (5 bases). Looked up from germline, CDR1 is SGHVS and CDR2 is FQNEAQ. The CDR3 totals 15 residues. The V and J ends lost 2 bases and 8 bases respectively, with 16 bases between them. The DNA of the CDR3 is TGTGCCAGCAGCTTAATCGTCGTGGGAGACTATGAGCAGTTCTTC. It yields the protein CASSLIVVGDYEQFF. Full variable domain (outside the CDR3, taken from reference TRBV7-8 and TRBJ2-1): GAGVSQSPRYKVAKRGQDVALRCDPISGHVSLFWYQQALGQGPEFLTYFQNEAQLDKSGLPSDRFFAERPEGSVSTLKIQRTQQEDSAVYLCASSLIVVGDYEQFFGPGTRLTVL.

The chain couples TRBV5-4 to TRBJ1-3, with D unclear. The CDR3 consists of 14 residues. In germline, CDR1 is SGHNT, CDR2 YYREEE (reference sequence). V was trimmed by 3 bases and J by 4 bases, leaving 11 bases between them. The CDR3 reads CASSSADRGNTIYF. The CDR3 bases are TGTGCCAGCAGCTCGGCCGATAGAGGAAACACCATATATTTT.

The V and J genes are TRBV7-9 and TRBJ1-1; 8 positions agree with TRBD1. J gave up 0 bases and V 3 bases, and 3 bases lay outside the gene matches. The CDR3 totals 15 residues. Germline V CDR1 and CDR2: SEHNR, FQNEAQ (reference sequence). The CDR3 here is CASSLETGVNTEAFF. The CDR3 DNA is TGTGCCAGCAGCTTGGAGACAGGGGTGAACACTGAAGCTTTCTTT. Drawing the rest from reference TRBV7-9 and TRBJ1-1, the complete variable domain is DTGVSQNPRHKITKRGQNVTFRCDPISEHNRLYWYRQTLGQGPEFLTYFQNEAQLEKSRLLSDRFSAERPKGSFSTLEIQRTEQGDSAMYLCASSLETGVNTEAFFGQGTRLTVV.

The chain is built from TRBV5-1 and TRBJ1-1; tentatively, D is TRBD1 (5 bases). Germline lookup yields CDR1 SGHRS and CDR2 YFSETQ. The CDR3 runs to 15 residues. V was shortened by 2 bases and J by 1 base, with 12 bases between the two germline ends. The CDR3 coding sequence is TGCGCCAGCAGCTTTAGTAGAACAGGGAACACTGAAGCTTTCTTT. Encoded protein: CASSFSRTGNTEAFF.

CDR3 in DNA: TGCGCCAGCGGACAGGGGGCGCCCCCCTCCTACGAGCAGTACTTC. Translating it yields CASGQGAPPSYEQYF. The chain combines TRBV10-2 with TRBJ2-7; 11 bases fit TRBD1. Germline loops: CDR1 WSHSY, CDR2 SAAADI. The J segment lost 0 bases and the V segment lost 8 bases, leaving 6 bases of the junction unmatched. The CDR3 is 15 amino acids.

As to this clone: Different DNA sequences within this sample yield the same CDR3. CDR3 region: CASSLTDTQYF. CDR3 bases: TGTGCCAGCTCTCTCACAGATACGCAGTATTTT. The chain joins TRBV18 to TRBJ2-3; D is unresolved. Germline loops: CDR1 KGHSH, CDR2 LQKENI. V was cut by 6 bases and J by 2 bases, with 3 bases left in between. The CDR3 is 11 residues long.

V and J are TRBV5-6 and TRBJ2-3; 7 nucleotides match TRBD1. Germline-derived CDR1 and CDR2 are SGHDT and YYEEEE. The CDR3 has 17 residues. V shed 4 bases and J 2 bases; nucleotides not matched to a gene: 13. CDR3 region: CASSPRTGTGFTDTQYF. The CDR3 DNA reads TGTGCCAGCAGCCCGAGGACAGGCACAGGCTTCACAGATACGCAGTATTTT.

The J gene is TRBJ1-5, the V gene TRBV28, with a weak D call TRBD1 (6 bases). This CDR3 is 14 amino acids long. Germline V CDR1 and CDR2: MDHEN, SYDVKM. Trimming removed 6 bases from V and 0 bases from J, with 9 bases in between. This CDR3 is CASRRQDSNQPQHF. DNA for the CDR3: TGTGCCAGCAGGCGACAGGATAGCAATCAGCCCCAGCATTTT.

This rearrangement joins TRBV28 to TRBJ2-7; D is unclear. The V and J ends lost 8 bases and 3 bases respectively, with 17 bases between them. The CDR3 has 14 residues. The germline V gene has CDR1 MDHEN and CDR2 SYDVKM. The DNA for the CDR3 is TGTGCCAGCGAAGGGATTGAAACCGTCTACGAGCAGTACTTC. It translates to CASEGIETVYEQYF.

The chain joins TRBV5-1 to TRBJ2-3; TRBD2 is a possible D gene (6 bases). V was clipped by 4 bases and J by 0 bases, with 15 bases between them. The germline gives CDR1 SGHRS, CDR2 YFSETQ. The CDR3 consists of 16 residues. The DNA of the CDR3 is TGCGCCAGCAGCCCCATAATAGCGGTGAGCACAGATACGCAGTATTTT. It translates to CASSPIIAVSTDTQYF.

The chain links TRBV2 to TRBJ1-5, with a weak D call TRBD1 (5 bases). The CDR3 consists of 14 residues. CDR1 is SNHLY and CDR2 is FYNNEI in the germline V gene. Trimming left V 0 bases short and J 5 bases short, with 8 bases between. CDR3 in DNA: TGTGCCAGCAGTGAAGCCCAAGGGGATCAGCCCCAGCATTTT. Protein: CASSEAQGDQPQHF.

The rearrangement links TRBV5-8 to TRBJ2-5; possible D gene TRBD1, 7 bases. This CDR3 region has 15 residues. V shed 4 bases and J shed 4 bases, with 17 bases lying between them. Germline V CDR1 and CDR2: SGHTS, YDEGEE. The CDR3 reads CASSGGTVSSETQYF. The CDR3 DNA reads TGTGCCAGCAGCGGCGGGACAGTGAGTTCAGAGACCCAGTACTTC.

The V and J genes are TRBV7-2 and TRBJ2-3; a possible D gene is TRBD1 (6 bases). The CDR3 consists of 17 residues. Trimming cost V 6 bases and J 0 bases, with 19 bases left between them. From germline, CDR1 is SGHTA and CDR2 FQGNSA. The CDR3 nucleotides are TGTGCCAGCAGTCGCCCCCGACAGGCGTCTAGCACAGATACGCAGTATTTT. This codes for CASSRPRQASSTDTQYF.

This sequence joins TRBV7-8 and TRBJ2-1; 7 positions match TRBD2. J gave up 6 bases and V 5 bases, and 4 bases lay outside the gene matches. This CDR3 has 13 amino acids. CDR1 is SGHVS and CDR2 is FQNEAQ in the germline V gene. CDR3 in amino acids: CASSIPGGNEQFF. For the CDR3, the DNA is TGTGCCAGCAGCATCCCGGGGGGCAATGAGCAGTTCTTC.